The 17 T cell receptor beta chains given below trace back to one sample, sequenced in a study of shared clonotypes between healthy human individuals. Only in-frame clones appear in the TCRdb table, and some are missing; sequencing was by immunoSEQ multiplex PCR. The sample consists of 2 million to 3 million clones, 93% of them appearing once. Input material: naive CD4+ T cells from PBMCs. Regarding subset: CD45RA+ positively selected. Receptor source: a man in his late teens or twenties in good health. Some clones in this sample may be carry-over from other donors' samples.

The chain employs TRBV28 and TRBJ1-1; tentative D call: TRBD1 (6 bases). The V end was cut by 6 bases, the J end by 5 bases, with 10 bases between. The CDR3 loop spans 12 amino acids. Germline-derived CDR1 and CDR2 are MDHEN and SYDVKM. This CDR3 is CASRVRGTEAFF. The CDR3 DNA sequence: TGTGCCAGCAGGGTCAGGGGTACTGAAGCTTTCTTT.

Concerning this clone itself: The sample contains more than one DNA sequence encoding this CDR3. This sequence joins TRBV5-1 and TRBJ1-3; weak D call: TRBD1 (5 bases). V lost 0 bases, J lost 0 bases, and 10 bases lay in between. The germline V gene has CDR1 SGHRS and CDR2 YFSETQ. CDR3 length equals 16 residues. The CDR3 bases are TGCGCCAGCAGCTTGGGGGGCCCGAGCTCTGGAAACACCATATATTTT. Protein: CASSLGGPSSGNTIYF.

Concerning this clone itself: Other DNA sequences in the same sample also yield this CDR3. This chain joins TRBV6-5 and TRBJ1-1; no definite D call. Germline CDR1 MNHEY, CDR2 SVGAGI. This CDR3 contains 12 residues. The V and J ends lost 0 bases and 8 bases respectively, with 7 bases between them. CDR3 sequence reads: CASSYSGSEAFF. CDR3 bases: TGTGCCAGCAGTTACTCGGGGTCCGAAGCTTTCTTT.

The V and J genes are TRBV5-1 and TRBJ2-1, with 14 nucleotides matching TRBD2. CDR3 length: 14 amino acids. CDR1 and CDR2 (germline): SGHRS, YFSETQ. The J segment lost 10 bases and the V segment lost 10 bases, leaving 10 bases of the junction unmatched. The CDR3, as DNA: TGCGCCTGCCGGGGACTAGCGGGAGTCGAGGAGCAGTTCTTC. Residues: CACRGLAGVEEQFF. Variable domain in full (rest from reference TRBV5-1 and TRBJ2-1): KAGVTQTPRYLIKTRGQQVTLSCSPISGHRSVSWYQQTPGQGLQFLFEYFSETQRNKGNFPGRFSGRQFSNSRSEMNVSTLELGDSALYLCACRGLAGVEEQFFGPGTRLTVL.

V and J are TRBV19 and TRBJ2-2; 7 bases fit TRBD1. Per the germline V gene, CDR1 is LNHDA and CDR2 is SQIVND (reference sequence). The trim removed 6 bases at V and 4 bases at J, leaving 8 bases unmatched. The CDR3 consists of 15 residues. DNA for the CDR3: TGTGCCAGTAGATCGACAGGGTATGGCACCGGGGAGCTGTTTTTT. It yields the protein CASRSTGYGTGELFF. Full variable domain (outside the CDR3, taken from reference TRBV19 and TRBJ2-2): DGGITQSPKYLFRKEGQNVTLSCEQNLNHDAMYWYRQDPGQGLRLIYYSQIVNDFQKGDIAEGYSVSREKKESFPLTVTSAQKNPTAFYLCASRSTGYGTGELFFGEGSRLTVL.

This rearrangement joins TRBV6-6 to TRBJ1-1; a possible D gene is TRBD1 (5 bases). Trimming took off 8 bases at V and 1 base at J, with 17 bases between the two ends. Looked up from germline, CDR1 is MNHNY and CDR2 is SVGAGI (reference sequence). This CDR3 has 15 residues. The DNA of the CDR3 is TGTGCCAGCTTGACCCTGGGACTTACGAACACTGAAGCTTTCTTT. Its translation: CASLTLGLTNTEAFF.

The chain recombines TRBV6-5 with TRBJ1-1, with D possibly TRBD1 on 5 matching bases. The CDR3 runs to 13 residues. Germline V CDR1 and CDR2: MNHEY, SVGAGI. Trimming took off 5 bases at V and 4 bases at J, with 11 bases between the two ends. CDR3 nucleotide sequence: TGTGCCAGCAGTCAGGGAATAGGCACTGAAGCTTTCTTT. Residues: CASSQGIGTEAFF.

V and J are TRBV5-6 and TRBJ1-2, with D perhaps matching TRBD1 (5 bases). Germline V CDR1 and CDR2: SGHDT, YYEEEE. V lost 1 base and J 2 bases, leaving 12 bases between the germline ends. The CDR3 totals 15 residues. The CDR3 DNA follows: TGTGCCAGCAGCTTGCAGGGCCACTTCAACTATGGCTACACCTTC. This sequence encodes CASSLQGHFNYGYTF. The full variable domain, rest sourced from reference TRBV5-6 and TRBJ1-2, is DAGVTQSPTHLIKTRGQQVTLRCSPKSGHDTVSWYQQALGQGPQFIFQYYEEEERQRGNFPDRFSGHQFPNYSSELNVNALLLGDSALYLCASSLQGHFNYGYTFGSGTRLTVV.

The chain couples TRBV23-1 to TRBJ1-5; D is ambiguous. TRBV23-1 is treated as an ORF (open reading frame) with a function not yet certain. V shed 0 bases and J shed 4 bases, with 16 bases lying between them. The CDR3 totals 17 residues. The CDR3 region is CASSQSKTRKGNQPQHF. The CDR3 bases are TGCGCCAGCAGTCAATCTAAAACACGGAAAGGAAATCAGCCCCAGCATTTT.

CDR3 sequence: CASSLPPGTYGYTF. CDR3 DNA sequence: TGTGCCAGCAGTCTCCCGCCGGGGACCTATGGCTACACCTTC. This chain links TRBV28 with TRBJ1-2; weak D call: TRBD1 (5 bases). Germline loops: CDR1 MDHEN, CDR2 SYDVKM. The CDR3 runs 14 residues. The V and J ends lost 5 bases and 4 bases respectively, with 14 bases between them.

The chain couples TRBV5-4 to TRBJ1-2; TRBD1 matches 7 bases. The junction had 8 bases not matched to a gene; V was cut back by 5 bases and J by 4 bases. The CDR3 has 14 amino acids. Germline V gene sequence: CDR1 SGHNT, CDR2 YYREEE (reference sequence). The CDR3 DNA is TGTGCCAGCAGTCGGGACAGCCAGGTCTATGGCTACACCTTC. Translation gives CASSRDSQVYGYTF.

The rearrangement uses TRBV7-2 and TRBJ2-1, with 12 bases identical to TRBD2. The trim removed 0 bases at V and 6 bases at J, leaving 18 bases unmatched. The CDR3 totals 21 residues. Per the germline V gene, CDR1 is SGHTA and CDR2 is FQGNSA. CDR3 bases: TGTGCCAGCAGCTTAGCCCTCTCTAGCGGGAGGGCGAGAGGGGGATTCAATGAGCAGTTCTTC. It specifies CASSLALSSGRARGGFNEQFF. The complete variable domain, with remaining parts taken from reference TRBV7-2 and TRBJ2-1, reads GAGVSQSPSNKVTEKGKDVELRCDPISGHTALYWYRQSLGQGLEFLIYFQGNSAPDKSGLPSDRFSAERTGGSVSTLTIQRTQQEDSAVYLCASSLALSSGRARGGFNEQFFGPGTRLTVL.

The chain couples TRBV28 to TRBJ2-5, with D unresolved. Germline V CDR1 and CDR2: MDHEN, SYDVKM. This CDR3 region has 13 residues. V lost 2 bases to trimming and J lost 9 bases, with 13 bases between them. The CDR3 DNA sequence: TGTGCCAGCAGTTTAAACCCCCGGACGGCCCAGTACTTC. Protein product: CASSLNPRTAQYF.

The rearrangement uses TRBV7-3 and TRBJ2-2; a weak D match, TRBD2 (5 bases). The length of the CDR3 is 16 residues. Germline-derived CDR1 and CDR2 are SGHTA and FQGTGA. The V end lost 5 bases, the J end lost 4 bases, and 17 bases lay between the germline ends. CDR3 nucleotides: TGTGCCAGCAGCCCCCAGGCGGGCCGGGGCACCGGGGAGCTGTTTTTT. As protein: CASSPQAGRGTGELFF.

The rearrangement uses TRBV5-6 and TRBJ1-1; possible D gene TRBD1, 5 bases. The V end lost 4 bases, the J end lost 6 bases, and 13 bases lay between the germline ends. From germline, CDR1 is SGHDT and CDR2 YYEEEE. CDR3 length: 13 residues. The CDR3 DNA reads TGTGCCAGCAGCCTCATAGCGGGGGCTGAAGCTTTCTTT. Residues: CASSLIAGAEAFF.

The chain combines TRBV2 with TRBJ2-5; 9 positions agree with TRBD1. In germline, CDR1 is SNHLY, CDR2 FYNNEI. Unmatched junction bases numbered 9, after V lost 8 bases and J lost 5 bases. This CDR3 contains 14 residues. CDR3 region: CASLRDRDWETQYF. CDR3 sequence (DNA): TGTGCCAGCCTCCGGGACAGGGATTGGGAGACCCAGTACTTC.

This chain links TRBV29-1 with TRBJ2-3, with D unclear. Germline V gives CDR1 SQVTM, CDR2 ANQGSEA. CDR3 length: 14 amino acids. The V end was cut by 2 bases, the J end by 11 bases, with 20 bases between. CDR3 DNA sequence: TGCAGCGTTGAACCGTTACGGGCCCATAGTTTGCAGTATTTT. Encoded protein: CSVEPLRAHSLQYF.